The text below deals with one TCR beta chain. This clone was counted only a few times. Its antigen remains undetermined. The record has no base qualities; no much larger clone is one base away. This specimen comes from a study of blood T cell repertoires in COVID-19 (dated by TCRdb to 2018 to 2020). For context, the study as a whole: Samples from collaborators originated in the United States, Italy and Spain and spanned both the acute and convalescent phases of COVID-19. The material from the prospective study consisted of cDNA or gDNA derived from T cells, B-cell-depleted T cells, or PBMCs. Deeply sampled blood TCRbeta repertoires from subjects exposed to, actively infected with, or recovered from COVID-19 were included in the dataset. The repertoires were released in a freely available public database meant as a resource for research on the immune response to SARS-CoV-2. The samples were drawn from two sources: the first 160 participants of the ongoing ImmuneRACE study, and over 1,000 subjects contributed by 6 global collaborators. Sample metadata almost always included a de-identified subject ID, COVID-19 status, age in years and sex. Where available, HLA class I and class II types were obtained from metadata supplied by the sample provider rather than from assay-based typing.

TCRbeta CDR3 regions were amplified from genomic DNA by means of the immunoSEQ Assay, a bias-controlled multiplex PCR. The source study handled its data this way. The number of nucleated cells in each sample was estimated by amplification of reference gene primers within the assay. To quantify the absolute abundance of each unique TCRbeta CDR3 rearrangement, sequence reads were collapsed and filtered. For each sample, productive Simpson clonality was calculated by taking the square root of Simpson's diversity index across productive rearrangements. TCRdb provides this immuneACCESS table in a form limited to in-frame rearrangements. Some clones are lacking; in checked studies, under half of them reflect an unresolved V gene, and why the rest are absent is not known. Clone size and the V and J calls come from that table; the DNA yielded D and trimming. The sample data list 150,000 to 200,000 clones, and approximately 84% of these were observed just once. Over 2.5% of the sample rests with the top ten.

Via the germline V gene (reference sequence), CDR1 is GTSNPN and CDR2 SVGIG. The CDR3 sequence holds 11 residues, the cysteine and phenylalanine included. The only DNA kept is the CDR3, 33 bases in frame from the first base. V gives up 5 bases and J gives up 5 bases, and the segment between their germline ends measures 10 bases. Each collaborating institution followed its own protocols to collect whole blood in K2EDTA tubes. For TCRbeta analysis, collaborators shipped samples in one of three forms: frozen whole blood, isolated PBMCs, or DNA extracted from either of those sample types. On the study overall, not on this receptor specifically: The amount of clinical and demographic metadata varied by source and participant and was provided uncurated.

This clonotype originated in a human donor with acute or convalescent COVID-19. The donor label of this sample is uncertain. The sequenced sample was peripheral blood. The chain is assembled from TRBV30 and TRBJ2-7; the D region possibly corresponds to TRBD1 (6 bases align). Here is the DNA: TGTGCCTGGGGCCAGGGGAACGAGCAGTACTTC. Translated, it gives CAWGQGNEQYF.